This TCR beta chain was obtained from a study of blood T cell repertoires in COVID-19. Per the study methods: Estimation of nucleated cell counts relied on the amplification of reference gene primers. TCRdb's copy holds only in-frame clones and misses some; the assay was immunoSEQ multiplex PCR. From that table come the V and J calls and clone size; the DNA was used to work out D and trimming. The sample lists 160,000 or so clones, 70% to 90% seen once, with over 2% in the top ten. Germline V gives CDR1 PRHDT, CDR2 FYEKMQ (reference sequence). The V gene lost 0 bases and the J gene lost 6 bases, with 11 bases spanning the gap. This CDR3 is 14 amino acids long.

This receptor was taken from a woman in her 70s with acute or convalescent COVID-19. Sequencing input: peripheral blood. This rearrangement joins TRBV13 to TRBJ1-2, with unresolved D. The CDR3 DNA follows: TGTGCCAGCAGCTTAGGGGAGGGAACTGATGGCTACACCTTC. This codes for CASSLGEGTDGYTF.